This TCR beta chain was identified during a study of OX40 agonist ivuxolimab in advanced cancers. Regarding the research as a whole: The costimulatory receptor OX40 (CD134) was targeted by ivuxolimab, a fully human IgG2 agonistic monoclonal antibody. Intravenous ivuxolimab was administered to patients every 2 weeks at six dose levels: 0.01, 0.1, 0.3, 1.5, 3 and 10 mg/kg. Among the roughly 52 dose-escalation patients, about 19 had hepatocellular carcinoma, approximately 15 melanoma, 9 renal cell carcinoma and 9 head and neck cancer. A male proportion of approximately 83% and a mean age of about 60 years, ranging from roughly 23 to 85, were recorded for the dose-escalation cohort. Patients were allowed to have had prior anti-PD-1, anti-PD-L1 or anti-CTLA-4 therapy, and 40% of the dose-escalation patients had been treated with checkpoint inhibitors. Partial responses occurred in three dose-escalation patients: two with cutaneous melanoma and one with hepatocellular carcinoma. The purpose of peripheral TCRbeta sequencing was to test whether ivuxolimab changed TCR sequence diversity and led to clonal T-cell expansion. The paper describes the monotherapy dose-escalation part (N of about 47 patients) of the phase I trial of ivuxolimab.

Patients with autoimmune disease history or receiving systemic immunosuppression were excluded from the trial. In every dose cohort, peripheral blood was drawn for TCR sequencing at baseline, cycle 4 day 1, and cycle 7 day 1. Samples were obtained from an open-label, multicenter, first-in-human phase I dose-escalation trial of ivuxolimab. Adults with locally advanced or metastatic head and neck squamous cell, hepatocellular, melanoma or renal cell carcinoma were enrolled in the trial. CD4+ and CD8+ T cells were sorted separately from peripheral blood before TCR sequencing. Comment on this clone: No cognate antigen has been identified for it. Per-base quality was not reported, and no clone a single base away is much larger than it.

To sequence the TCRbeta CDR3 region, genomic DNA was isolated from the sorted cells. The immunoSEQ Assay was used to sequence the TCRbeta CDR3 regions. The clones in this table, taken by TCRdb from immuneACCESS, are in-frame only. Not every clone is retained; where verified, under half of the shortfall comes from an unresolved V gene, and the cause of the rest is unknown. Recorded for this sample are roughly 75,000 clones; 85% to 90% of them occurred a single time. Together, the top ten hold roughly 6% of the sample. V is reduced by 3 bases and J by 5 bases, leaving a spacing of 10 bases between them. Reading the germline V gene gives CDR1 MNHEY and CDR2 SVGAGI. The CDR3 starts with the cysteine, ends with the phenylalanine, and has 13 residues. CDR3 DNA is the only sequence kept; it has 39 bases, read in frame from the first base. Beyond this particular receptor, the publication reports: Clonal expansion of both CD4+ and CD8+ blood T cells was observed from baseline to week 6 at doses 0.1 to 3.0 mg/kg. After ivuxolimab, expanded clones were on average more numerous among CD8+ T cells than among CD4+ T cells. Low levels of normalized T-cell clonal expansion were also shown by some nonresponding patients. In partial responders in the 0.1-3.0 mg/kg groups, normalized peripheral clonal expansion was found to be among the lowest, especially among CD8+ T cells. Which antigens the clonally expanded peripheral T cells were specific for was not determined.

Sequenced material: CD4+ or CD8+ T cells sorted from blood, taken in a trial of the OX40 agonist ivuxolimab. The V and J segments used are TRBV6-5 and TRBJ1-1, with no D gene named confidently. The sequence came from an adult with an advanced solid tumor such as melanoma, head and neck, liver or kidney cancer. For the CDR3, the sequence is CASSYGFATEAFF. Read as DNA, the sequence is TGTGCCAGCAGTTATGGGTTCGCAACTGAAGCTTTCTTT.